This T cell receptor beta chain comes out of a study of T cell repertoires in cytomegalovirus infection. Study findings and constraints: Clonotype analysis showed dominance of the ex vivo response by HLA-C-restricted CMV-specific TCR beta clonotypes. Individuals carrying CMV plus the relevant HLA were identified by cumulative frequency of public TCR beta families.

The length of the CDR3 is 14 residues. Germline CDR1 is SGHNT and CDR2 is YYREEE (reference sequence). V was shortened by 0 bases and J by 6 bases, with 12 bases between the two germline ends. TCRdb called the reads again in MiXCR, with one record for every CDR3 protein. This table has 650,000 to 850,000 distinct CDR3 sequences, 25% to 30% appearing once. About this clonotype: Antigen: not known.

The receptor was isolated from a human donor in good health (CMV status not recorded). Some clones in this sample may be carry-over from other donors' samples. V usage is TRBV5-4 and J usage is TRBJ2-5, with D possibly being TRBD1 (5 bases). Sequencing used cultured CD8+ T cells from PBMCs, obtained from culture after CMV antigen stimulation. The CDR3 here is CASSLGVGEKTQYF. The DNA for the CDR3 is TGTGCCAGCAGCTTGGGGGTAGGGGAAAAGACCCAGTACTTC. The full variable domain, with the rest looked up from reference TRBV5-4 and TRBJ2-5, is ETGVTQSPTHLIKTRGQQVTLRCSSQSGHNTVSWYQQALGQGPQFIFQYYREEENGRGNFPPRFSGLQFPNYSSELNVNALELDDSALYLCASSLGVGEKTQYFGPGTRLLVL.